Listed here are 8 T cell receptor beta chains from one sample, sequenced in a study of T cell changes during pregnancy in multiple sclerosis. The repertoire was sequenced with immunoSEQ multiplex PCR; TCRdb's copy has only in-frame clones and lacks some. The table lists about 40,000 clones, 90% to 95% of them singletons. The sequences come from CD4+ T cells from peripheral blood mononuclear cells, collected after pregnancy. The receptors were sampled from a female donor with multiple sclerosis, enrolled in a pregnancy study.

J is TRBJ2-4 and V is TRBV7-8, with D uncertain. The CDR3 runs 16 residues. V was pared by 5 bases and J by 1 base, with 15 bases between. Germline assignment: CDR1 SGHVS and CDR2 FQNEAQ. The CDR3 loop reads CASSPPRRLAKNIQYF. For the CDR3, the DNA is TGTGCCAGCAGCCCCCCCCGGAGACTGGCCAAAAACATTCAGTACTTC. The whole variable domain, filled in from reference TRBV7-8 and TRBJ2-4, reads GAGVSQSPRYKVAKRGQDVALRCDPISGHVSLFWYQQALGQGPEFLTYFQNEAQLDKSGLPSDRFFAERPEGSVSTLKIQRTQQEDSAVYLCASSPPRRLAKNIQYFGAGTRLSVL.

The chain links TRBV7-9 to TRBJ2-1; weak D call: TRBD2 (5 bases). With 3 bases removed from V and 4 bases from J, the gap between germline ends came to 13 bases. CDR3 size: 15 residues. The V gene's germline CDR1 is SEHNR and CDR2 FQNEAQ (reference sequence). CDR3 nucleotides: TGTGCCAGCAGCTTGTCGACTAAACTTTACAATGAGCAGTTCTTC. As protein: CASSLSTKLYNEQFF. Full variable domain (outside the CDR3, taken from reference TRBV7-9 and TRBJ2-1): DTGVSQNPRHKITKRGQNVTFRCDPISEHNRLYWYRQTLGQGPEFLTYFQNEAQLEKSRLLSDRFSAERPKGSFSTLEIQRTEQGDSAMYLCASSLSTKLYNEQFFGPGTRLTVL.

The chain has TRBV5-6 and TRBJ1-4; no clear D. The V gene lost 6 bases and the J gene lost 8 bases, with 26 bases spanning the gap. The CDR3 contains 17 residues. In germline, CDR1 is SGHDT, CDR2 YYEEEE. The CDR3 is CASTQSIRRALGEKLFF. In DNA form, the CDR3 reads TGTGCCAGCACTCAATCAATTCGGAGGGCATTGGGAGAAAAACTGTTTTTT. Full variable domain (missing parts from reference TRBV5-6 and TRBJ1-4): DAGVTQSPTHLIKTRGQQVTLRCSPKSGHDTVSWYQQALGQGPQFIFQYYEEEERQRGNFPDRFSGHQFPNYSSELNVNALLLGDSALYLCASTQSIRRALGEKLFFGSGTQLSVL.

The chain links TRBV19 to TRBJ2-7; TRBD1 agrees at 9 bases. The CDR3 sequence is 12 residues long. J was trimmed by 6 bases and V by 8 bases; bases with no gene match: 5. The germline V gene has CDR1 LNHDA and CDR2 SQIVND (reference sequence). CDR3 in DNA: TGTGCCAGTTCGAGGACAGGGGTCGAGCAGTACTTC. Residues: CASSRTGVEQYF.

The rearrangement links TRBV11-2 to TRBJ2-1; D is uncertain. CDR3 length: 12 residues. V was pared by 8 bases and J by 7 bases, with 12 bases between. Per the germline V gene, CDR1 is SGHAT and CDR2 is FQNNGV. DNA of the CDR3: TGTGCCAGCTCGATAATCAGGAATGAGCAGTTCTTC. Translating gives CASSIIRNEQFF.

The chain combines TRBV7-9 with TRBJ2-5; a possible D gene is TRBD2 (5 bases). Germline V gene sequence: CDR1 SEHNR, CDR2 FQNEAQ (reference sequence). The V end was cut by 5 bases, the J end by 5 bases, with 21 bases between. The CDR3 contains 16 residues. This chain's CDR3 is CASSPKLALNGETQYF. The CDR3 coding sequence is TGTGCCAGCAGCCCTAAGCTAGCTCTTAACGGGGAGACCCAGTACTTC. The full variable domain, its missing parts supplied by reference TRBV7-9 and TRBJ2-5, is DTGVSQNPRHKITKRGQNVTFRCDPISEHNRLYWYRQTLGQGPEFLTYFQNEAQLEKSRLLSDRFSAERPKGSFSTLEIQRTEQGDSAMYLCASSPKLALNGETQYFGPGTRLLVL.

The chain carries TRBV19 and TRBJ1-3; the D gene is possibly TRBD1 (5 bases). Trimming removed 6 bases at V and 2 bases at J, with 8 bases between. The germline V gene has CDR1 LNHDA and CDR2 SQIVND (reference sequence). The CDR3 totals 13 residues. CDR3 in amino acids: CASSGTPGNTIYF. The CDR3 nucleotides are TGTGCCAGTAGCGGGACTCCTGGAAACACCATATATTTT.

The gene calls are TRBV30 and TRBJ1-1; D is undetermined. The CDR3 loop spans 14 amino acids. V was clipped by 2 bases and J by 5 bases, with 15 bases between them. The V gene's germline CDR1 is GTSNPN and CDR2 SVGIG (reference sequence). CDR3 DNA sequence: TGTGCCTGGAGTAGTGAGGTGGAGGATACTGAAGCTTTCTTT. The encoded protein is CAWSSEVEDTEAFF.